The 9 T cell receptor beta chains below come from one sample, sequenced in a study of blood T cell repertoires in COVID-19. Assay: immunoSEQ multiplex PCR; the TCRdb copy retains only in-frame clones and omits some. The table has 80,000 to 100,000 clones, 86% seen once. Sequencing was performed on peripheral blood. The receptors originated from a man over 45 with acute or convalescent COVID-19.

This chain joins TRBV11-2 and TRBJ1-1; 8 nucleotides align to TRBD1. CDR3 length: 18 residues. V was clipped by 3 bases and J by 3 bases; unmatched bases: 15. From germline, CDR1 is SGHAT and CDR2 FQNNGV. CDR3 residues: CASSFNLGQGGKDTEAFF. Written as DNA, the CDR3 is TGTGCCAGCAGCTTCAACCTCGGACAGGGAGGAAAGGACACTGAAGCTTTCTTT.

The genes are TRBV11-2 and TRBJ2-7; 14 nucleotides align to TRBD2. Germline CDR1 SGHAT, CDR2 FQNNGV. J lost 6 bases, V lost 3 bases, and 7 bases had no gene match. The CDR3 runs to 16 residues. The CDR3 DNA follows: TGTGCCAGCAGCTTGGCCCGAGGACTAGCGGGAGGCGAGCAGTACTTC. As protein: CASSLARGLAGGEQYF. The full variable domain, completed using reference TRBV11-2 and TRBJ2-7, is EAGVAQSPRYKIIEKRQSVAFWCNPISGHATLYWYQQILGQGPKLLIQFQNNGVVDDSQLPKDRFSAERLKGVDSTLKIQPAKLEDSAVYLCASSLARGLAGGEQYFGPGTRLTVT.

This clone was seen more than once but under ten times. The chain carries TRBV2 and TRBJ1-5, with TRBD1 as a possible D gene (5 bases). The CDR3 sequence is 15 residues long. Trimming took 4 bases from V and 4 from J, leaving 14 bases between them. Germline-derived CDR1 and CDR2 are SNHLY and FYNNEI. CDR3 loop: CASSVGGIGNQPQHF. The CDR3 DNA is TGTGCCAGCAGTGTTGGGGGGATCGGAAATCAGCCCCAGCATTTT.

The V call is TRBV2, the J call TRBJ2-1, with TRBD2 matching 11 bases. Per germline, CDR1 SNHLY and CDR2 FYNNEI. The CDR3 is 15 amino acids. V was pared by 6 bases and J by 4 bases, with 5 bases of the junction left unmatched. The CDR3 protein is CASSPIAGGYNEQFF. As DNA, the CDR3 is TGTGCCAGCAGCCCCATAGCGGGAGGGTACAATGAGCAGTTCTTC. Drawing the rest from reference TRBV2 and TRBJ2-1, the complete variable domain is EPEVTQTPSHQVTQMGQEVILRCVPISNHLYFYWYRQILGQKVEFLVSFYNNEISEKSEIFDDQFSVERPDGSNFTLKIRSTKLEDSAMYFCASSPIAGGYNEQFFGPGTRLTVL.

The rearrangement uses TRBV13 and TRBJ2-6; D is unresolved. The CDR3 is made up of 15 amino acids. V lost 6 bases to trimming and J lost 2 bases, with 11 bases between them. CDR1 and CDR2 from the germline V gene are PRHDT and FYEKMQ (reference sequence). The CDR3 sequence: CASSSSLTGANVLTF. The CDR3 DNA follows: TGTGCCAGCAGTAGTAGTTTGACTGGGGCCAACGTCCTGACTTTC.

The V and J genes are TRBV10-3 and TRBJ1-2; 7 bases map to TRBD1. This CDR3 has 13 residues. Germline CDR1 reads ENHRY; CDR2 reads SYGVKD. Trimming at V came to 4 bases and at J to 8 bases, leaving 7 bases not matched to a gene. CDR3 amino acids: CAISVQGTLGYTF. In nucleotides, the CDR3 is TGTGCCATCAGTGTACAGGGGACCCTCGGCTACACCTTC.

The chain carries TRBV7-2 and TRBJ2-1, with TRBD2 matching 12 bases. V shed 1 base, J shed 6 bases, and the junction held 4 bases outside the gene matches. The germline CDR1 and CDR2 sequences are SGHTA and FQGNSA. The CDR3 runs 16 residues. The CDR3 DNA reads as TGTGCCAGCAGCTTAGACGCTAGCGGGAGGGCCAATGAGCAGTTCTTC. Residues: CASSLDASGRANEQFF.

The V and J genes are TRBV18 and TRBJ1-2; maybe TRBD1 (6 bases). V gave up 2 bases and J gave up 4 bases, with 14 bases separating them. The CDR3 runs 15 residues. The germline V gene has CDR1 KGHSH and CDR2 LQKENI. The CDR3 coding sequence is TGTGCCAGCTCACCAGGGGGCAGGGGTTCCTATGGCTACACCTTC. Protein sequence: CASSPGGRGSYGYTF.

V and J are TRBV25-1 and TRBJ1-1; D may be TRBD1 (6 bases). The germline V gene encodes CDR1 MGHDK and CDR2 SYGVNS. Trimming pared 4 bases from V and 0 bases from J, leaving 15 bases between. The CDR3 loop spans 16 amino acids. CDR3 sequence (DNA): TGTGCCAGCAGTGCGTCTACAGGGCGCTTGAACACTGAAGCTTTCTTT. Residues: CASSASTGRLNTEAFF.